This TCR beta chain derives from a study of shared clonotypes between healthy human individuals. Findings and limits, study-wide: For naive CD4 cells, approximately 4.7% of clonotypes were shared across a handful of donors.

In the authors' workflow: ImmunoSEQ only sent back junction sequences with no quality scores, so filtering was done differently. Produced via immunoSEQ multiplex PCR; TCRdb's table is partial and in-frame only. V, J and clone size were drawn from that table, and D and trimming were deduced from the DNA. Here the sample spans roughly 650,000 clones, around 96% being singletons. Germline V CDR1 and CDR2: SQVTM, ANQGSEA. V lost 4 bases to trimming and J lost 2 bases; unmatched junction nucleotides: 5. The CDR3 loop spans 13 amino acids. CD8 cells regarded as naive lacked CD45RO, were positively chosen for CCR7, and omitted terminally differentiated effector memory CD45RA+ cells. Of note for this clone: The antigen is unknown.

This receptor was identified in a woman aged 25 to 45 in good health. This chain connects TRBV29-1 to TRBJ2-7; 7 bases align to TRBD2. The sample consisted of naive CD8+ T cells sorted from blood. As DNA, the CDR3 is TGCAGCGTTGGCCTAGCGGAAACCTACGAGCAGTACTTC. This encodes CSVGLAETYEQYF.